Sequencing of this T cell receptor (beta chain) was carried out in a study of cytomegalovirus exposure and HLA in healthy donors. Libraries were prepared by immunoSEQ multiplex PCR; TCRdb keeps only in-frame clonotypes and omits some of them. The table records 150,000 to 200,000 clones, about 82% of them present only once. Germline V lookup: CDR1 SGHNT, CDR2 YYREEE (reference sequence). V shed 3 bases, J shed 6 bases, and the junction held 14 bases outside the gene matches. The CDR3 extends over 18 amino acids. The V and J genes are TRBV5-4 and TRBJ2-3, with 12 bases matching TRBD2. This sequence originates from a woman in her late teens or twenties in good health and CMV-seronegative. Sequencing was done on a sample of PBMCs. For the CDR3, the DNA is TGTGCCAGCAGCTCGGGGGCTAGCGGGAGGGTCTCAGGGGATACGCAGTATTTT. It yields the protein CASSSGASGRVSGDTQYF.